These T cell receptor beta chains were read from a single sample in a study of blood T cell repertoires in COVID-19. Profiling relied on immunoSEQ multiplex PCR, and the TCRdb table lists in-frame clones only, not all of them. The table has around 20,000 clones, 90% to 95% seen once; the top ten hold about 4%. The source material was peripheral blood. All receptors come from a woman aged 45-65 years with active COVID-19. The CDR3 runs from the conserved cysteine through the conserved F or W. A D gene is named only where the DNA matches it firmly. Clone sizes are given selectively: once, few, many, or a class where the clone is expanded.

cdr3_length d_call j_call clone_size v_call cdr3_nt cdr3_aa
14 . TRBJ1-2 . TRBV5-4 TGTGCCAGCAGCTTGTCGCAGGGAGGCTATGGCTACACCTTC CASSLSQGGYGYTF
14 . TRBJ1-4 . TRBV15 TGTGCCACCAGCAGAGATCTGTTGAGGGAAAAACTGTTTTTT CATSRDLLREKLFF
17 TRBD1 TRBJ2-1 . TRBV5-4 TGTGCCAGCAGCTCCGGATTAACGGGACAGGCCTACAATGAGCAGTTCTTC CASSSGLTGQAYNEQFF
14 . TRBJ2-1 . TRBV10-2 TGCGCCACCACCAGCGGCAACGTATACAATGAGCAGTTCTTC CATTSGNVYNEQFF
15 . TRBJ2-2 . TRBV7-3 TGTGCCAGCAGCTTTAGCGGACCGAACACCGGGGAGCTGTTTTTT CASSFSGPNTGELFF
17 TRBD2 TRBJ2-7 . TRBV11-2 TGTGCCAGCAGCTTGGCTAGCGGGAGTAGCCTGGGCTACGAGCAGTACTTC CASSLASGSSLGYEQYF
12 . TRBJ2-3 . TRBV5-1 TGCGCCAGCAGCTCAGACACAGATACGCAGTATTTT CASSSDTDTQYF
13 . TRBJ1-1 once TRBV18 TGTGCCAGCTCACCACAGAGGGCAGAAGAAGCTTTCTTT CASSPQRAEEAFF
13 TRBD2 TRBJ2-1 . TRBV30 TGTGCCAGCCGGGACTACCTGAACAATGAGCAGTTCTTC CASRDYLNNEQFF
14 TRBD2 TRBJ2-3 . TRBV29-1 TGCAGCGTTGTTACTAGCGGGAGCTCAGATACGCAGTATTTT CSVVTSGSSDTQYF
14 . TRBJ2-2 . TRBV19 TGTGCCAGTAGTTCTCAGACGAACACCGGGGAGCTGTTTTTT CASSSQTNTGELFF
13 TRBD1 TRBJ1-1 . TRBV2 TGTGCCATCCACAGGGGCGGGAACACTGAAGCTTTCTTT CAIHRGGNTEAFF
15 . TRBJ2-2 . TRBV2 TGTGCCAGCAATCGACAGGCCACGAACACCGGGGAGCTGTTTTTT CASNRQATNTGELFF
15 TRBD2 TRBJ2-3 . TRBV29-1 TGCAGCGTTAAGCATAGCGGGAGGCCCGAGGTTACGCAGTATTTT CSVKHSGRPEVTQYF
16 TRBD2 TRBJ2-1 medium-sized TRBV19 TGTGCCAGTATTGCCTCTAGCGGGACCCACTACAATGAGCAGTTCTTC CASIASSGTHYNEQFF
13 . TRBJ1-1 . TRBV10-2 TGCGCCAGCAGTGGGGAGGGGTGGACTGAAGCTTTCTTT CASSGEGWTEAFF
17 TRBD1 TRBJ2-1 . TRBV7-9 TGTGCCAGCACCATACGGAGGGGACAGGGGGATTACAATGAGCAGTTCTTC CASTIRRGQGDYNEQFF
14 . TRBJ2-7 . TRBV28 TGTGCCAGCGGACTCAGCGAGAGGGTATACGAGCAGTACTTC CASGLSERVYEQYF
14 . TRBJ2-5 . TRBV7-9 TGTGCCAGCAGCCTAACCCGGGATCTCGAGACCCAGTACTTC CASSLTRDLETQYF
15 TRBD1 TRBJ1-5 . TRBV19 TGTGCCAGTAGGACACCAGGGGGAGAAAGTCAGCCCCAGCATTTT CASRTPGGESQPQHF
14 TRBD1 TRBJ2-7 . TRBV10-1 TGCGCCAGCAGTAAACAGGGGTTCGGCTACGAGCAGTACTTC CASSKQGFGYEQYF
16 TRBD1 TRBJ2-7 . TRBV7-9 TGTGCCAGCAGCTTAATAGGGACAGGTGTAATCGGCGAGCAGTACTTC CASSLIGTGVIGEQYF
15 . TRBJ2-5 . TRBV5-1 TGCGCCAGCAGCTTGGTATCGGGGGACCTAGGGACCCAGTACTTC CASSLVSGDLGTQYF
14 TRBD1 TRBJ2-1 . TRBV7-3 TGTGCCAGCAGCTCGGGACAGAGCAACAATGAGCAGTTCTTC CASSSGQSNNEQFF
15 . TRBJ1-1 . TRBV28 TGTGCCAGCACCTCGGTGAAGGGGCTGTACACTGAAGCTTTCTTT CASTSVKGLYTEAFF
15 TRBD1 TRBJ2-7 . TRBV19 TGTGCCAGTAGTACCCGCGACAGGGGGACCTACGAGCAGTACTTC CASSTRDRGTYEQYF
14 TRBD2 TRBJ2-7 . TRBV5-1 TGCGCCAGCAGCCCTCTAGCGGGAGCCCACGAGCAGTACTTC CASSPLAGAHEQYF
13 TRBD1 TRBJ2-1 . TRBV19 TGTGCCAGTAGTCAACGGACAGGGGATGAGCAGTTCTTC CASSQRTGDEQFF
15 . TRBJ1-2 . TRBV5-5 TGTGCCAGCAGCTTTGTTCCAGTGGCTAACTATGGCTACACCTTC CASSFVPVANYGYTF
13 . TRBJ2-5 . TRBV5-1 TGCGCCAGCAGCTTGGAGGGGCAGGAGACCCAGTACTTC CASSLEGQETQYF
18 TRBD2 TRBJ2-1 once TRBV9 TGTGCCAGCAGCGTAGCCCAGTCTACTAGCGGGGGTGACAATGAGCAGTTCTTC CASSVAQSTSGGDNEQFF
12 . TRBJ1-5 . TRBV6-5 TGTGCCAGCACAACGGGGAATCAGCCCCAGCATTTT CASTTGNQPQHF
14 TRBD1 TRBJ1-2 . TRBV6-5 TGTGCCAGCAGACCGACAGGGTCTAACTATGGCTACACCTTC CASRPTGSNYGYTF
14 . TRBJ1-2 . TRBV19 TGTGCCAGTAGTACGGGACAAGCTAACTATGGCTACACCTTC CASSTGQANYGYTF
15 TRBD1 TRBJ1-5 . TRBV19 TGTGCCAGTAGTCTACGGGACAGGGCCAATCAGCCCCAGCATTTT CASSLRDRANQPQHF
13 . TRBJ2-7 . TRBV18 TGTGCCAGCTCACCAGGACTGAACGGCGAGCAGTACTTC CASSPGLNGEQYF
18 . TRBJ2-4 . TRBV21-1 TGTGCCAGCAGCAGGGGACTAGCGGGAGGTGGAGCCAAAAACATTCAGTACTTC CASSRGLAGGGAKNIQYF
14 TRBD1 TRBJ1-5 . TRBV3-1/TRBV3-2 TGTGCCAGCAGCCAAGGACAGGGTACGCAGCCCCAGCATTTT CASSQGQGTQPQHF